Included here is one T cell receptor (beta chain) sequence, with context. Its antigen remains unknown. The data derive from a study of monozygotic twins with inflammatory bowel disease. Broader study findings: It was observed that concordant and discordant twins did not differ in repertoire similarity, possibly given limited power.

The germline CDR1 and CDR2 sequences are SGHTA and FQGNSA. The CDR3 loop spans 15 amino acids. Per-sample cDNA came from eight separate reactions. Amplification of TCRalpha and TCRbeta cDNA involved two nested PCRs that ran for around 16 and 10 cycles. Following a re-call of the 5' RACE reads, TCRdb has one entry per CDR3 protein and lacks DNA. The sample totals about 200,000 distinct CDR3 sequences; its top ten clones hold less than 9%. The clonotype originates from a human donor with ulcerative colitis or Crohn's disease, or a healthy co-twin of an affected twin (not recorded which). This chain joins TRBV7-2 and TRBJ2-7; TCRdb lists TRBD2, though no DNA is available to test this call. The sample comprised blood. CDR3 protein: CASSLGSSGIYEQYF.